Listed below are T cell receptor beta chains from one sample, sequenced in a study of blood T cells in healthy people across ages. One entry per CDR3 protein results from TCRdb running MiXCR on the 5' RACE reads. The sample lists over 1,300,000 distinct CDR3 sequences; around 59% were seen once. What was sequenced was blood. The receptor set was obtained from a man aged 18 to 30 in good health. CDR3s include the opening cysteine and the closing phenylalanine or tryptophan. A D gene is named only where the DNA matches it firmly. Size tells how often a clone was seen (once, few, many) or the class of an expanded clone, and some rows leave it out.

v_gene	abundance	d_gene	j_gene	CDR3aa	CDR3nt
TRBV20-1	.	TRBD2	TRBJ2-1	CSARKYRRLSGVGEQFF	TGCAGTGCTAGAAAGTATCGCAGACTAAGCGGGGTGGGTGAGCAGTTCTTC
TRBV5-1	.	TRBD2	TRBJ2-7	CASSLLLAGGLSYEQYF	TGCGCCAGCAGCTTGCTCCTAGCGGGGGGCCTTTCCTACGAGCAGTACTTC
TRBV5-1	.	.	TRBJ2-7	CASTSISSYNEQYF	TGCGCCAGCACAAGTATCAGCTCCTACAATGAGCAGTACTTC
TRBV4-1	.	TRBD2	TRBJ2-5	CASSQGGLAGPIYNEQYF	TGCGCCAGCAGCCAAGGGGGACTAGCGGGGCCCATCTACAATGAGCAGTACTTC
TRBV6-1	few	.	TRBJ2-1	CASSETAVNYNEQFF	TGTGCCAGCAGTGAGACAGCGGTAAACTACAATGAGCAGTTCTTC
TRBV5-5	many	.	TRBJ2-7	CASSRTGTDPSYEQYF	TGTGCCAGCAGCCGCACCGGGACCGACCCTTCCTACGAGCAGTACTTC
TRBV2	.	TRBD1	TRBJ2-5	CASNNRGSRQETQYF	TGTGCCAGCAATAACAGGGGTAGTCGGCAAGAGACCCAGTACTTC
TRBV7-6	.	.	TRBJ2-3	CASRPEGGDTQYF	TGTGCCAGCAGGCCCGAAGGGGGAGATACGCAGTATTTT
TRBV4-3	.	.	TRBJ2-7	CASSHETTYEQYF	TGCGCCAGCAGCCACGAGACAACCTACGAGCAGTACTTC
TRBV20-1	once	.	TRBJ2-1	CSARVSTFYNEQFF	TGCAGTGCTAGAGTATCTACGTTTTACAATGAGCAGTTCTTC
TRBV4-2	.	.	TRBJ2-1	CASSQDRPLRESHNEQFF	TGTGCCAGCAGCCAAGATCGTCCCCTGCGGGAATCTCACAATGAGCAGTTCTTC
TRBV4-1	.	.	TRBJ1-3	CASSQDGGNTIYF	TGCGCCAGCAGCCAGGACGGGGGAAACACCATATATTTT
TRBV10-2	.	.	TRBJ2-1	CASSGDPPYNEQFF	TGCGCCAGCAGTGGTGACCCACCTTACAATGAGCAGTTCTTC
TRBV27	.	TRBD2	TRBJ2-3	CASSSNPSGGTDTQYF	TGTGCCAGCAGTTCCAACCCTAGCGGGGGCACAGATACGCAGTATTTT
TRBV25-1	few	.	TRBJ1-4	CASSEGKIEKLFF	TGTGCCAGCAGTGAAGGGAAGATTGAAAAACTGTTTTTT
TRBV4-2	.	TRBD2	TRBJ2-3	CASSHGLAGWEQYF	TGTGCCAGCAGCCATGGACTAGCGGGATGGGAGCAGTATTTT
TRBV18	.	TRBD1	TRBJ2-5	CASSPAFQGAQETQYF	TGTGCCAGCTCCCCAGCCTTCCAGGGGGCACAAGAGACCCAGTACTTC
TRBV7-9	.	.	TRBJ2-4	CASSSLAKNIQYF	TGTGCCAGCAGCTCATTAGCCAAAAACATTCAGTACTTC
TRBV7-6	.	.	TRBJ2-3	CASSLVGFSTDTQYF	TGTGCCAGCAGCCTAGTGGGGTTCAGCACAGATACGCAGTATTTT
TRBV6-2/TRBV6-3	.	.	TRBJ2-5	CASSSFPNEQYF	TGTGCCAGCAGTTCTTTCCCCAATGAGCAGTACTTC
TRBV29-1	.	.	TRBJ2-3	CSVSGGQFRTDTQYF	TGCAGCGTTTCTGGGGGGCAGTTTCGTACAGATACGCAGTATTTT
TRBV7-9	.	.	TRBJ1-5	CASSLEGLAGSPQHF	TGTGCCAGCAGCTTAGAGGGCTTAGCGGGGTCCCCCCAGCATTTT
TRBV12-3/TRBV12-4	few	.	TRBJ2-7	CASSLAYVHEQYF	TGTGCCAGCAGTTTAGCTTACGTCCACGAGCAGTACTTC
TRBV15	.	.	TRBJ2-5	CATSRERVEINRGTQYF	TGTGCCACCAGCAGAGAGAGGGTAGAGATTAATCGAGGGACCCAGTACTTC
TRBV9	.	.	TRBJ2-3	CASSDQGGTQYF	TGTGCCAGCAGTGACCAGGGCGGAACGCAGTATTTT
TRBV4-3	.	.	TRBJ2-5	CASSQEAGTYETQYF	TGCGCCAGCAGCCAAGAGGCGGGGACTTACGAGACCCAGTACTTC
TRBV7-2	.	.	TRBJ2-7	CASSLSGTPYEQYF	TGTGCCAGCAGCTTATCAGGGACCCCCTACGAGCAGTACTTC
TRBV18	few	.	TRBJ1-2	CASSQKWAGTEHYGYTF	TGTGCCAGCTCCCAGAAATGGGCGGGCACCGAACACTATGGCTACACCTTC